Listed below are T cell receptor beta chains from one sample, sequenced in a study of blood T cell repertoires in COVID-19. TCRdb's copy holds only in-frame clones and misses some; the assay was immunoSEQ multiplex PCR. Of roughly 120,000 clones listed, roughly nine tenths are singletons. Sequenced: peripheral blood. The receptors shown here come from a man aged 35-49 years with acute or convalescent COVID-19. Both conserved end residues are part of each CDR3. The order of the fields is J gene, V gene, D gene, clone size, CDR3 protein, CDR3 DNA. D genes are given only for firm matches. A clone size is listed for some rows: how often the clone was seen (once, few, many), or a class if it is expanded.

J gene: TRBJ1-1; V gene: TRBV30; D gene: -; clone size: -; CDR3 protein: CAWSQGGIAFF; CDR3 DNA: TGTGCCTGGAGTCAAGGAGGGATTGCTTTCTTT
J gene: TRBJ2-1; V gene: TRBV19; D gene: -; clone size: -; CDR3 protein: CASSTPVNEQFF; CDR3 DNA: TGTGCCAGTAGTACACCAGTTAATGAGCAGTTCTTC
J gene: TRBJ2-3; V gene: TRBV6-1; D gene: TRBD2; clone size: -; CDR3 protein: CASSVAGAVDTQYF; CDR3 DNA: TGTGCCAGCAGTGTAGCGGGGGCGGTAGATACGCAGTATTTT
J gene: TRBJ2-7; V gene: TRBV19; D gene: -; clone size: once; CDR3 protein: CASSPIRGSSSYEQYF; CDR3 DNA: TGTGCCAGTAGTCCCATAAGGGGCAGTTCCAGCTACGAGCAGTACTTC
J gene: TRBJ1-6; V gene: TRBV5-6; D gene: -; clone size: -; CDR3 protein: CASSLVRGSGYNSPLHF; CDR3 DNA: TGTGCCAGCAGCTTGGTTCGGGGATCGGGTTATAATTCACCCCTCCACTTT
J gene: TRBJ1-2; V gene: TRBV12-3/TRBV12-4; D gene: -; clone size: -; CDR3 protein: CASKVVSGGGYTF; CDR3 DNA: TGTGCCAGCAAGGTGGTCTCTGGAGGAGGCTACACCTTC
J gene: TRBJ1-1; V gene: TRBV5-1; D gene: -; clone size: -; CDR3 protein: CASSLGRVSTEAFF; CDR3 DNA: TGCGCCAGCAGCTTGGGCAGGGTTAGCACTGAAGCTTTCTTT
J gene: TRBJ2-7; V gene: TRBV6-2/TRBV6-3; D gene: -; clone size: -; CDR3 protein: CASSRQSYEQYF; CDR3 DNA: TGTGCCAGCAGCCGACAAAGCTACGAGCAGTACTTC
J gene: TRBJ1-1; V gene: TRBV19; D gene: TRBD1; clone size: -; CDR3 protein: CASSRTGYSTEAFF; CDR3 DNA: TGTGCCAGTAGCCGGACAGGGTACAGCACTGAAGCTTTCTTT
J gene: TRBJ1-1; V gene: TRBV5-5; D gene: -; clone size: -; CDR3 protein: CASRTGTEAFF; CDR3 DNA: TGTGCCAGCAGAACAGGGACTGAAGCTTTCTTT
J gene: TRBJ2-5; V gene: TRBV18; D gene: TRBD1; clone size: -; CDR3 protein: CASSRTGGNVGETQYF; CDR3 DNA: TGTGCCAGCTCACGGACAGGGGGGAATGTAGGAGAGACCCAGTACTTC